This T cell receptor (beta chain) derives from a study of blood T cell repertoires in COVID-19. Study as a whole: The study drew acute and convalescent COVID-19 samples from the United States, Italy and Spain. T cells, B-cell-depleted T cells, or PBMCs provided the cDNA or gDNA that served as material.

Per the study methods: Amplified reference gene primers provided the basis for estimating nucleated cell counts. Produced via immunoSEQ multiplex PCR; TCRdb's table is partial and in-frame only. Clonal size and the V and J genes are those of that table, whereas D and trimming came from the DNA. The sample lists 470,000 or so clones, approximately 85% occurring once. Trimming removed 3 bases at V and 4 bases at J, with 12 bases between. Germline values: CDR1 DFQATT, CDR2 SNEGSKA (reference sequence). The CDR3 sequence is 14 residues long. This receptor was taken from a human donor in a cohort sampled during active COVID-19. The rearrangement joins TRBV20-1 to TRBJ2-2; the D gene is possibly TRBD1 (6 bases). The sequenced sample consisted of peripheral blood. CDR3 coding DNA: TGCAGTGCTAGTCCCGGACAGTTCACCGGGGAGCTGTTTTTT. Its protein product is CSASPGQFTGELFF.